This record looks at one T cell receptor (beta chain) sequence and its context. There is no known antigen for this receptor. Qualities for individual bases were not recorded, and no much larger clone is one base off. In the germline V gene (reference sequence), CDR1 corresponds to LGHDT and CDR2 to YNNKEL. Trimming takes 4 bases from V and 6 bases from J, and the germline ends sit 15 bases apart. There are 14 amino acids in the CDR3, from cysteine to phenylalanine inclusive. Just the 42-base CDR3 DNA is kept, in frame starting at base 1. Instrument used: Illumina HiSeq 1500. TCRdb cleaned the public reads at Q25 with fastp, built clones with MiXCR and kept in-frame beta chains. Identical CDR3 protein sequences are pooled into one entry, listed with their most common genes and DNA. Within this sample are 150,000 to 200,000 distinct CDR3 sequences, with 28% of them counted one time only. Of the sample, 30% to 35% is held by the ten largest clones.

This specimen comes from a study of T cell repertoires in cytomegalovirus infection (dated by TCRdb to the late 2010s). With respect to the entire study: The HLA type of each donor mattered for the analysis, because public TCR beta signatures pointed to carriage of CMV infection along with the matching HLA type. Points the paper makes about the study in general: The ex vivo response was dominated by HLA-C-restricted CMV-specific TCR beta clonotypes, and the single most frequent clonotype in two of eight donors was supplied by these HLA-C-restricted clonotypes. In both this cohort and an independent roughly 400-donor cohort, the cumulative frequency of public TCR beta family members distinguished carriers of CMV infection plus the relevant HLA type.

Recombination linked TRBV3-1 to TRBJ1-1, with TRBD1 tentatively as D gene (5 bases match). The sequenced sample was PBMCs. The clonotype was recovered from a human donor in good health (CMV status not recorded). Some clones in this sample may be carry-over from other donors' samples. Read as DNA, the sequence is TGTGCCAGCAGCCCCCTTCGGGGGATCGCTGAAGCTTTCTTT. It translates as CASSPLRGIAEAFF.